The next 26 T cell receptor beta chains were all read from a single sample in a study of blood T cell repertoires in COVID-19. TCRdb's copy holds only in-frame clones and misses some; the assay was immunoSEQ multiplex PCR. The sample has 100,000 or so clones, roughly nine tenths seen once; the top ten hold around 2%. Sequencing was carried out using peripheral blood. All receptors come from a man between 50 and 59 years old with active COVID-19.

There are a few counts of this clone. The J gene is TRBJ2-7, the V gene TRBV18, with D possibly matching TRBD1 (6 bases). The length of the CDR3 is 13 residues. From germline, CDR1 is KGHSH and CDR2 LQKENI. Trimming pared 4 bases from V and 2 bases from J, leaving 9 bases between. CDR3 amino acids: CASSRQDTYEQYF. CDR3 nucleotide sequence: TGTGCCAGCTCACGACAGGACACCTACGAGCAGTACTTC.

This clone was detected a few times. The CDR3 is CASSHPVTGFKGYTF. Written as DNA, the CDR3 is TGCGCCAGCAGCCACCCCGTGACAGGGTTTAAAGGCTACACCTTC. This chain links TRBV4-1 with TRBJ1-2, with 7 bases that match TRBD1. Per the germline V gene, CDR1 is MGHRA and CDR2 is YSYEKL. After removal of 3 bases from V and 8 bases from J, the junction contained 12 bases not matched to a gene. CDR3 length equals 15 residues.

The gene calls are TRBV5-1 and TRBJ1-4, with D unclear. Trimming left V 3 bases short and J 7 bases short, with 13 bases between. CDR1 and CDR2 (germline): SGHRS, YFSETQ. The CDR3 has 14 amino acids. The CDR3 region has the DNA TGCGCCAGCAGCTCACCGGGAGATTCTGAAAAACTGTTTTTT. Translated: CASSSPGDSEKLFF.

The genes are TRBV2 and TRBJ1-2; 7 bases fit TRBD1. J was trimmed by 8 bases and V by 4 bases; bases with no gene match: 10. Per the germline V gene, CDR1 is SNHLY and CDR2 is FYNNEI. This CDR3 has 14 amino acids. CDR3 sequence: CASSVGQSIEGYTF. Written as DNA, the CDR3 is TGTGCCAGCAGTGTGGGACAGTCCATCGAGGGCTACACCTTC.

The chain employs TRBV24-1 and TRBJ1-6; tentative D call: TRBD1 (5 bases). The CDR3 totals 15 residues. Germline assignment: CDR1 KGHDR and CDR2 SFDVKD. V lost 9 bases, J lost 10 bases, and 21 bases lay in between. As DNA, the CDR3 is TGTGCCACCTCCTGGAGGGGTCCCCCTAAGTCACCCCTCCACTTT. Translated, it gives CATSWRGPPKSPLHF.

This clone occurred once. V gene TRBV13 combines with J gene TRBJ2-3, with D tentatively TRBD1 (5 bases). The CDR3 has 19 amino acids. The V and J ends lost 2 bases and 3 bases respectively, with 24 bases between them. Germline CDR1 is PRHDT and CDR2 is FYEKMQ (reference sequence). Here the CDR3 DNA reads TGTGCCAGCAGCTTATCCCCCTTCAAGGGGCGCCGGGCGACAGATACGCAGTATTTT. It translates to CASSLSPFKGRRATDTQYF. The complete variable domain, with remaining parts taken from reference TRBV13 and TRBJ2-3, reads AAGVIQSPRHLIKEKRETATLKCYPIPRHDTVYWYQQGPGQDPQFLISFYEKMQSDKGSIPDRFSAQQFSDYHSELNMSSLELGDSALYFCASSLSPFKGRRATDTQYFGPGTRLTVL.

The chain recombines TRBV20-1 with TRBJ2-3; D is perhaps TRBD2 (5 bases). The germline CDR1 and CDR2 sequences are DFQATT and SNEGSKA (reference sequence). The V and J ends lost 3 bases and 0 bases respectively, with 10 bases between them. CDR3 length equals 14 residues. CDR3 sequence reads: CSASGLTSTDTQYF. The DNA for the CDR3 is TGCAGTGCTAGTGGACTCACTAGCACAGATACGCAGTATTTT.

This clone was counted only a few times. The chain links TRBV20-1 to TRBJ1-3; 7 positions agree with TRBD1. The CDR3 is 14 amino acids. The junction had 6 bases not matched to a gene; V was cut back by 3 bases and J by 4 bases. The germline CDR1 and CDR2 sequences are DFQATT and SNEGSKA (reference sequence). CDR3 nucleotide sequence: TGCAGTGCTAGTCCGACAGGGACCGGAAACACCATATATTTT. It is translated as CSASPTGTGNTIYF.

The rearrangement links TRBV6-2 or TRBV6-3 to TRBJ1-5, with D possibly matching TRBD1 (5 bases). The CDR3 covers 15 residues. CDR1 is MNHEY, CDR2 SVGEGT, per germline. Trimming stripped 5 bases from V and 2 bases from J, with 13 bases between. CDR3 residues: CASSPSSGGNQPQHF. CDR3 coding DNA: TGTGCCAGCAGTCCCTCTTCGGGGGGCAATCAGCCCCAGCATTTT.

The CDR3 region is CASRTSGGAGNEQFF. Written as DNA, the CDR3 is TGTGCCAGCCGGACTAGCGGGGGGGCTGGGAATGAGCAGTTCTTC. The V call is TRBV7-2, the J call TRBJ2-1; 15 bases align to TRBD2. Germline CDR1 SGHTA, CDR2 FQGNSA. This CDR3 is 15 amino acids long. Losses at the gene ends were 8 bases for V and 7 bases for J; bases not matched to a gene: 6.

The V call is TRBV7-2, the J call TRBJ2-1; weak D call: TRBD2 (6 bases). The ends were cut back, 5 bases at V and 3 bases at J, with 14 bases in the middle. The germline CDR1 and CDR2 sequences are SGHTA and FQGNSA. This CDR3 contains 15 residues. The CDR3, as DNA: TGTGCCAGCAGCCCAGACCGGGGGTTCTACAATGAGCAGTTCTTC. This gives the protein CASSPDRGFYNEQFF.

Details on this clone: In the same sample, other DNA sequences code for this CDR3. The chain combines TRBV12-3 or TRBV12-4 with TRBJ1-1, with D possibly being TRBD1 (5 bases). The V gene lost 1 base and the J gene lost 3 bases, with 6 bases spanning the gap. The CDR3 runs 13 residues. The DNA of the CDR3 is TGTGCCAGCAGTTTAGACAGGTACACTGAAGCTTTCTTT. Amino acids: CASSLDRYTEAFF.

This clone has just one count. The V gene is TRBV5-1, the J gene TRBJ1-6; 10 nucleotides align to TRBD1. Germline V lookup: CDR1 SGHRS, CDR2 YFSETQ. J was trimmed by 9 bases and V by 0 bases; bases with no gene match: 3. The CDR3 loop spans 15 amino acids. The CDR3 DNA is TGCGCCAGCAGCTTGGGACAGGGGGCGAGTTCACCCCTCCACTTT. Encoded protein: CASSLGQGASSPLHF.

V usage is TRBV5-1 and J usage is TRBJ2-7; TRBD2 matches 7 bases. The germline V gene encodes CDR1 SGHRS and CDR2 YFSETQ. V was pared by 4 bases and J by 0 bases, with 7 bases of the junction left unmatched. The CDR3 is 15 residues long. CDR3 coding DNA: TGCGCCAGCAGCCCGGCCGGGGGGTCCTCCTACGAGCAGTACTTC. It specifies CASSPAGGSSYEQYF.

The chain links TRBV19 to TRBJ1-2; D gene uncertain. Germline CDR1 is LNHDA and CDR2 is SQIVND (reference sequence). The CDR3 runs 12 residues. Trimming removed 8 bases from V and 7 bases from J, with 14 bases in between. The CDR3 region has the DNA TGTGCCAGTGACAATTTCTATGGTGGCTACACCTTC. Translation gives CASDNFYGGYTF.

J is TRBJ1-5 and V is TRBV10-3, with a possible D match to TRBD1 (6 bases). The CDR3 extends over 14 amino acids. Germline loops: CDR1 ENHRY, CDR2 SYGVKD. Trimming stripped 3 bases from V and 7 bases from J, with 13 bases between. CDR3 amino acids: CAISDGGAGQPQHF. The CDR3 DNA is TGTGCCATCAGTGACGGGGGGGCCGGGCAGCCCCAGCATTTT.

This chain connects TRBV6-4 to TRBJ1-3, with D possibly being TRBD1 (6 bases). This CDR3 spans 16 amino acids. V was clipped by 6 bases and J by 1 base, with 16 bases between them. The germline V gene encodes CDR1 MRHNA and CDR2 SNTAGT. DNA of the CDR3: TGTGCCAGCAGGGTGACAGGCCGAAGGTCTGGAAACACCATATATTTT. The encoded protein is CASRVTGRRSGNTIYF.

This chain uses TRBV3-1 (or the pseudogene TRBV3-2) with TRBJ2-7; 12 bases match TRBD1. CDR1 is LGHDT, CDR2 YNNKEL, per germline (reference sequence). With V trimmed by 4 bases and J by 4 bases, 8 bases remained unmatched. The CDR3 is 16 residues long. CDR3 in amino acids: CASSPSPGQGAYEQYF. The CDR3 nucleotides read TGTGCCAGCAGCCCGAGCCCGGGACAGGGGGCATACGAGCAGTACTTC.

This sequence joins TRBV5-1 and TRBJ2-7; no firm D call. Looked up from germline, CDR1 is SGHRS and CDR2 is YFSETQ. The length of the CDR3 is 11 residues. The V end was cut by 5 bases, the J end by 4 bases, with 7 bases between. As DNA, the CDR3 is TGCGCCAGCAGTTCGCTATACGAGCAGTACTTC. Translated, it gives CASSSLYEQYF.

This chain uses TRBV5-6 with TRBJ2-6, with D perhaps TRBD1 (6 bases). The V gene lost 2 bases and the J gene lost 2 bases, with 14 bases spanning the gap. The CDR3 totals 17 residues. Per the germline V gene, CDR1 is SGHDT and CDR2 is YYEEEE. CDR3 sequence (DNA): TGTGCCAGCAGCTTTGAAAGGGGGATGACTGGGGCCAACGTCCTGACTTTC. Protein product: CASSFERGMTGANVLTF.

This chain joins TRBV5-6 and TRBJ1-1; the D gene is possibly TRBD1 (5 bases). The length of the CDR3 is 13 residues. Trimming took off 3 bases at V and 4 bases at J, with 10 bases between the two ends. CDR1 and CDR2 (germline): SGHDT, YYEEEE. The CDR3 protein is CASSWGSGTEAFF. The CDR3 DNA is TGTGCCAGCAGCTGGGGCTCGGGCACTGAAGCTTTCTTT.

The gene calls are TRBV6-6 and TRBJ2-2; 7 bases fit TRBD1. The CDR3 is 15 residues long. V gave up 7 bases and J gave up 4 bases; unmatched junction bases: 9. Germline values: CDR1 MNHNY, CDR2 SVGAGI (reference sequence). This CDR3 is CASIKGASVTGELFF. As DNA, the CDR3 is TGTGCCAGCATCAAGGGGGCTTCGGTCACCGGGGAGCTGTTTTTT.

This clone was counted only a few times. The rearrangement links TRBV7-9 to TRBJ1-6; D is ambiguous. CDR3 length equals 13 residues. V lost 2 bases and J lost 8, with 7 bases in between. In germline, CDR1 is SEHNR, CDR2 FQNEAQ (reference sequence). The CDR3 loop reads CASSLSVDSPLHF. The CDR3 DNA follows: TGTGCCAGCAGCTTATCGGTCGATTCACCCCTCCACTTT.

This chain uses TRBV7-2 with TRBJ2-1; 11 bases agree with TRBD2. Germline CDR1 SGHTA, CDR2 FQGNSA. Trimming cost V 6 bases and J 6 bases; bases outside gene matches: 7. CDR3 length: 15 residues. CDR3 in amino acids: CASSNGLAGANEQFF. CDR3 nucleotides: TGTGCCAGCAGTAATGGACTAGCGGGTGCCAATGAGCAGTTCTTC.

CDR3 coding DNA: TGTGCCAGCAGCCCGGGGGACAGGGGGCGTGAGACCCAGTACTTC. This codes for CASSPGDRGRETQYF. V gene TRBV5-8 combines with J gene TRBJ2-5; TRBD1 aligns across 12 bases. In germline, CDR1 is SGHTS, CDR2 YDEGEE. After removal of 4 bases from V and 5 bases from J, the junction contained 6 bases not matched to a gene. The CDR3 contains 15 residues.

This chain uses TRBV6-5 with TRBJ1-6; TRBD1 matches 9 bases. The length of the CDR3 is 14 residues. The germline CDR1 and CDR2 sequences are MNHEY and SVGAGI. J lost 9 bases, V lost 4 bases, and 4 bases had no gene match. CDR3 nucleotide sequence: TGTGCCAGCAGTTGGGGACAGGGAGGTTCACCCCTCCACTTT. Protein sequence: CASSWGQGGSPLHF.